Each of the 5 T cell receptor beta chains below was sequenced from the same sample in a study of blood T cell repertoires in COVID-19. The data were produced by immunoSEQ multiplex PCR, yet TCRdb's version contains in-frame clones alone and is incomplete. The profile covers about 160,000 clones, with roughly 87% appearing a single time and roughly 4% taken by the ten largest. Sequences were obtained from PBMCs or T cells enriched from blood (not recorded which). The receptors were gathered from a woman between 35 and 50 years old who had been exposed to COVID-19.

This rearrangement joins TRBV10-3 to TRBJ1-1; TRBD1 is a possible D gene (5 bases). V lost 7 bases, J lost 2 bases, and 11 bases lay in between. CDR1 and CDR2 (germline): ENHRY, SYGVKD. This CDR3 contains 13 residues. The CDR3 is CAINMDINTEAFF. CDR3 sequence (DNA): TGTGCCATCAACATGGACATCAACACTGAAGCTTTCTTT.

The rearrangement joins TRBV7-6 to TRBJ1-3; the D gene is possibly TRBD1 (5 bases). CDR1 is SGHVS and CDR2 is FNYEAQ in the germline V gene. Trimming removed 2 bases from V and 1 base from J, with 9 bases in between. The CDR3 has 15 amino acids. The CDR3 loop reads CASSLQAGSGNTIYF. In DNA form, the CDR3 reads TGTGCCAGCAGCTTACAAGCAGGGTCTGGAAACACCATATATTTT.

This rearrangement joins TRBV9 to TRBJ2-1; 8 bases line up with TRBD2. The length of the CDR3 is 16 residues. V trimming: 3 bases; J trimming: 5 bases; junction bases outside the gene matches: 10. Per germline, CDR1 SGDLS and CDR2 YYNGEE. CDR3 in DNA: TGTGCCAGCAGCGCCCTTGGGCGGGAGGTGAACAATGAGCAGTTCTTC. Its translation: CASSALGREVNNEQFF.

The V call is TRBV10-3, the J call TRBJ2-7; 11 positions agree with TRBD1. The germline V gene has CDR1 ENHRY and CDR2 SYGVKD. Trimming removed 8 bases from V and 3 bases from J; junction bases left unmatched: 3. This CDR3 region has 13 residues. The CDR3 coding sequence is TGTGCCATCGGGGGACAGGGGGGCTACGAGCAGTACTTC. It yields the protein CAIGGQGGYEQYF.

The genes are TRBV4-1 and TRBJ1-2; the match to TRBD1 covers 7 bases. Germline V gene data show CDR1 as MGHRA and CDR2 as YSYEKL. V trimming: 4 bases; J trimming: 7 bases; junction bases outside the gene matches: 9. CDR3 length equals 14 residues. This CDR3 reads CASSREWTGAGYTF. Written as DNA, the CDR3 is TGCGCCAGCAGCCGCGAGTGGACAGGTGCTGGCTACACCTTC.